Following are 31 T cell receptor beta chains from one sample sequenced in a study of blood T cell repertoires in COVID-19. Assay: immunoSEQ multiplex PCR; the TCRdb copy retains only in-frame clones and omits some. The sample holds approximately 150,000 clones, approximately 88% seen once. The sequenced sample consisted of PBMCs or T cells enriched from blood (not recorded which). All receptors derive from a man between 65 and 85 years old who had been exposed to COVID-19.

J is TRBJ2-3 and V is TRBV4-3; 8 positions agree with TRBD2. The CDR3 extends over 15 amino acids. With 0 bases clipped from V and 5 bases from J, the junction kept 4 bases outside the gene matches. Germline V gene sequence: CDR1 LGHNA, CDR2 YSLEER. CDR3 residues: CASSQETSDGDTQYF. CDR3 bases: TGCGCCAGCAGCCAAGAGACTAGCGACGGAGATACGCAGTATTTT.

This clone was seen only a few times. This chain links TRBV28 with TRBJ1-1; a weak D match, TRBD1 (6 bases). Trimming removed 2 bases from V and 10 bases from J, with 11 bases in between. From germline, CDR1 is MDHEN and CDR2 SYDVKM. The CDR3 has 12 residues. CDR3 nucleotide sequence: TGTGCCAGCAGTTTACAGCCAGGGGCAGCTTTCTTT. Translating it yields CASSLQPGAAFF.

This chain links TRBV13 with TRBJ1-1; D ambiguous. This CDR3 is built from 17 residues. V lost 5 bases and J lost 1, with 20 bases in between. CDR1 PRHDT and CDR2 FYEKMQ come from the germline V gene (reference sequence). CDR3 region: CASSPGLPRKKNTEAFF. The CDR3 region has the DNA TGTGCCAGCAGCCCCGGTTTACCTCGAAAGAAGAACACTGAAGCTTTCTTT.

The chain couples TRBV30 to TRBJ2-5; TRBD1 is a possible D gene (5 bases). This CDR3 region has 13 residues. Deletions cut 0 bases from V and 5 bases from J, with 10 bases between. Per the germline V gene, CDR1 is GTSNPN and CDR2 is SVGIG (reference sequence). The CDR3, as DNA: TGTGCCTGGAGTGTACGCAGGGTGGAGACCCAGTACTTC. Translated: CAWSVRRVETQYF.

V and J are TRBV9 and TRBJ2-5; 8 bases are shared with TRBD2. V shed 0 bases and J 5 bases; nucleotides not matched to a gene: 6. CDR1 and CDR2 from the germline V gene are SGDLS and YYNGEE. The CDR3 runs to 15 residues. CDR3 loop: CASSVGTSTMETQYF. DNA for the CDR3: TGTGCCAGCAGCGTAGGGACTAGCACGATGGAGACCCAGTACTTC.

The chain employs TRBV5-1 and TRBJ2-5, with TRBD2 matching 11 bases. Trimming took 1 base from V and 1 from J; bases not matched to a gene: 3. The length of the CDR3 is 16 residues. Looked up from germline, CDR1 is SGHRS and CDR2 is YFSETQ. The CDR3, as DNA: TGCGCCAGCAGCTTGTTAGCGGGAGGGCCCCAAGAGACCCAGTACTTC. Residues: CASSLLAGGPQETQYF.

The CDR3 loop is CASSVGLAGGNEQFF. CDR3 bases: TGTGCCAGCAGTGTTGGACTAGCGGGGGGCAATGAGCAGTTCTTC. J is TRBJ2-1 and V is TRBV25-1; 14 bases align to TRBD2. Germline V gene data show CDR1 as MGHDK and CDR2 as SYGVNS. The CDR3 is made up of 15 amino acids. V lost 4 bases, J lost 6 bases, and 2 bases stayed unmatched.

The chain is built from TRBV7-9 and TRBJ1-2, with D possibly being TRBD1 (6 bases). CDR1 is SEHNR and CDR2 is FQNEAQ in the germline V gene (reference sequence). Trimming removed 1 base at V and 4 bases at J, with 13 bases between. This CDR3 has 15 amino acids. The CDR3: CASSLVGRGGYGYTF. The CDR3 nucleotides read TGTGCCAGCAGCTTAGTCGGCAGGGGCGGCTATGGCTACACCTTC.

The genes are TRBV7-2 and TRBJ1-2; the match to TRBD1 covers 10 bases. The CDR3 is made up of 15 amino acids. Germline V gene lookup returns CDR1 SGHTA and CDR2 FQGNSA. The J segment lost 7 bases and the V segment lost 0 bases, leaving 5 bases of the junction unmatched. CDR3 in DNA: TGTGCCAGCAGCTTAGCGGGGACAGGGGCTGCTGGCTACACCTTC. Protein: CASSLAGTGAAGYTF.

The CDR3 DNA is TGTGCCAGCAGTTTACGAATAGGACTGGGCAATCAGCCCCAGCATTTT. As protein: CASSLRIGLGNQPQHF. The V and J genes are TRBV6-6 and TRBJ1-5; D is uncertain. The CDR3 totals 16 residues. Germline V gives CDR1 MNHNY, CDR2 SVGAGI (reference sequence). Trimming took off 4 bases at V and 2 bases at J, with 15 bases between the two ends.

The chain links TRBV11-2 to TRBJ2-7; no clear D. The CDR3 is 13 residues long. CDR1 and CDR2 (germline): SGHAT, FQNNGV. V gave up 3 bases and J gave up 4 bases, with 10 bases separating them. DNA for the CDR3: TGTGCCAGCAGCTTCCAAAGCAATTACGAGCAGTACTTC. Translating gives CASSFQSNYEQYF.

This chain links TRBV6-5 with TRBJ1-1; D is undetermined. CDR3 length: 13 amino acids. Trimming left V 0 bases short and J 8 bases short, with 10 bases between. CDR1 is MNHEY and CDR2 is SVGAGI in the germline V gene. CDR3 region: CASSYSSPYEAFF. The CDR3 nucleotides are TGTGCCAGCAGTTACTCGAGTCCCTACGAAGCTTTCTTT.

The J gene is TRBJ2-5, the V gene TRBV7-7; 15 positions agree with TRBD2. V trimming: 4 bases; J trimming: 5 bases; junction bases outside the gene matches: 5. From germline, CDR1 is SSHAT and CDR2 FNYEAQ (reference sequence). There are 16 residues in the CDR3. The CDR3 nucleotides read TGTGCCAGCAGCTCGGGACTAGCGGGAGGCGAGGAGACCCAGTACTTC. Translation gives CASSSGLAGGEETQYF. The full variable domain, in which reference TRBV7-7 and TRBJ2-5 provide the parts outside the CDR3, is GAGVSQSPRYKVTKRGQDVTLRCDPISSHATLYWYQQALGQGPEFLTYFNYEAQPDKSGLPSDRFSAERPEGSISTLTIQRTEQRDSAMYRCASSSGLAGGEETQYFGPGTRLLVL.

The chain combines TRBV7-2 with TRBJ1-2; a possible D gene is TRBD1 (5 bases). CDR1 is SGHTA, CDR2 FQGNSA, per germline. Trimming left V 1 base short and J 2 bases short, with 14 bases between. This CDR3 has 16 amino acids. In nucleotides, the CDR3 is TGTGCCAGCAGCTTAGAAGGGCAGGGACTCAACTATGGCTACACCTTC. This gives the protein CASSLEGQGLNYGYTF.

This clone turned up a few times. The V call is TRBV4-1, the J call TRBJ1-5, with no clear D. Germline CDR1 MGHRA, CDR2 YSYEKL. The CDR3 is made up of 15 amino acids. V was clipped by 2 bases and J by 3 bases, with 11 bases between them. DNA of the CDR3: TGCGCCAGCAGCCAAACCAACGGGTTCAATCAGCCCCAGCATTTT. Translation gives CASSQTNGFNQPQHF.

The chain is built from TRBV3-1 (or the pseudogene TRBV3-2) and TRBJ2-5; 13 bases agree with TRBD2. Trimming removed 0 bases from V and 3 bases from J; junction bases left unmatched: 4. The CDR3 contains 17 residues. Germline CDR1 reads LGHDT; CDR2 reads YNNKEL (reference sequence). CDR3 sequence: CASSQEKTSGRKETQYF. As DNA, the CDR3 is TGTGCCAGCAGCCAAGAAAAGACTAGCGGGAGGAAAGAGACCCAGTACTTC.

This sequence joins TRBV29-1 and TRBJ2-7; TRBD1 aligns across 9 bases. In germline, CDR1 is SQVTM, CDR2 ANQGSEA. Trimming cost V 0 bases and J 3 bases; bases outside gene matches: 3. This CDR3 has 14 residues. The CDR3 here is CSVEEQTGGYEQYF. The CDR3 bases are TGCAGCGTTGAAGAACAGACAGGGGGCTACGAGCAGTACTTC.

Here the CDR3 reads CASGLSRANTEAFF. The CDR3, as DNA: TGTGCCAGTGGACTATCCAGGGCGAACACTGAAGCTTTCTTT. The chain joins TRBV19 to TRBJ1-1; TRBD1 might be the D (5 bases). V gave up 8 bases and J gave up 1 base, with 14 bases separating them. The CDR3 is 14 residues long. The germline V gene has CDR1 LNHDA and CDR2 SQIVND (reference sequence).

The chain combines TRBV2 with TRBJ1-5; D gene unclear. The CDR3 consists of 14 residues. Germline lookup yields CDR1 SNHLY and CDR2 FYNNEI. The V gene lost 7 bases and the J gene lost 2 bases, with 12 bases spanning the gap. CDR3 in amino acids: CASTRASGNQPQHF. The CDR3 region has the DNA TGTGCCAGCACTAGAGCATCCGGCAATCAGCCCCAGCATTTT.

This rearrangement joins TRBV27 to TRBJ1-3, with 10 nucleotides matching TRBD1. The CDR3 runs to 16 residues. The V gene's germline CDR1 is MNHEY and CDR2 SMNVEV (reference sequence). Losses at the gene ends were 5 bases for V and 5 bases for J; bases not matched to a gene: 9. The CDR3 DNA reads TGTGCCAGCAGTCCCACGGGACAGGGGCTCAGAAACACCATATATTTT. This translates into CASSPTGQGLRNTIYF.

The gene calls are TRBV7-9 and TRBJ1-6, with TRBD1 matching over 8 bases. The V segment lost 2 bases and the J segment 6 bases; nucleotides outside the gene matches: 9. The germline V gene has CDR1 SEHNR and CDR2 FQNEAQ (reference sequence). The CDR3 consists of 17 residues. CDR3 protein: CASSLFGGQGGNSPLHF. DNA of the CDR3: TGTGCCAGCAGCTTATTTGGCGGACAGGGTGGTAATTCACCCCTCCACTTT.

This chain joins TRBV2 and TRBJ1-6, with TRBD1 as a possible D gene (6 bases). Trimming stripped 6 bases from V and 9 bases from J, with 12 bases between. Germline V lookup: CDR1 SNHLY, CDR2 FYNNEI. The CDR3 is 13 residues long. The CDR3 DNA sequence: TGTGCCAGCAGGGAGGACAGAGCTTCACCCCTCCACTTT. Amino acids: CASREDRASPLHF.

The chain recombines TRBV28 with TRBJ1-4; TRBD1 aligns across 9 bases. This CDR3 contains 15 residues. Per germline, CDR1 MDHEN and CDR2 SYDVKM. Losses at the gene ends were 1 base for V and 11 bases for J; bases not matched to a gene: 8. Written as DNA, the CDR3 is TGTGCCAGCAGTTTATCATCCGACAGGGGGGTGAAACTGTTTTTT. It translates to CASSLSSDRGVKLFF.

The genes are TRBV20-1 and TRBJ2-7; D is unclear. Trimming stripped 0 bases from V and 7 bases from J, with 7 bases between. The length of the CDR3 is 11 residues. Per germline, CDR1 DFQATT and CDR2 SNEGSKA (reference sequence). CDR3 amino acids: CSARDRVEQYF. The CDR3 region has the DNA TGCAGTGCTAGAGATCGGGTAGAGCAGTACTTC.

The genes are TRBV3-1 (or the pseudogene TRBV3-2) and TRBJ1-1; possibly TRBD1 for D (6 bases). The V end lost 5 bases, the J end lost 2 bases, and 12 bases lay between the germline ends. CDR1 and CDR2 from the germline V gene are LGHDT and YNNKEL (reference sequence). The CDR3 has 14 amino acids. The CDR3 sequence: CASSDYRANTEAFF. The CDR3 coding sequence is TGTGCCAGCAGCGATTACAGGGCCAACACTGAAGCTTTCTTT.

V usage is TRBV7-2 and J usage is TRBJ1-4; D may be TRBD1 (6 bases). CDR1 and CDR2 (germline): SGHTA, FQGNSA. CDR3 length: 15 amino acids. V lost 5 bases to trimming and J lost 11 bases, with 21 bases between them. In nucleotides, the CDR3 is TGTGCCAGCAGCCCTACAAACGGGGGGCTGGGGAAACTGTTTTTT. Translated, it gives CASSPTNGGLGKLFF.

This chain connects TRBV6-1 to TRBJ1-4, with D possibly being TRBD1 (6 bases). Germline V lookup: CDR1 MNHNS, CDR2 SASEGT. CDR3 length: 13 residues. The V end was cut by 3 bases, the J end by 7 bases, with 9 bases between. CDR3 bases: TGTGCCAGCAGTGAGGGGACACCTGAAAAACTGTTTTTT. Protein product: CASSEGTPEKLFF.

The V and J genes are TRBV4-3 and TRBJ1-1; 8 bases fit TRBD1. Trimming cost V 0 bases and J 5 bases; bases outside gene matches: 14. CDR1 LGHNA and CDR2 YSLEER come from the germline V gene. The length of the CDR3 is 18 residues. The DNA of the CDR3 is TGCGCCAGCAGCCAAGATATCAGGGGGCGTTGGGGTACGACTGAAGCTTTCTTT. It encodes CASSQDIRGRWGTTEAFF.

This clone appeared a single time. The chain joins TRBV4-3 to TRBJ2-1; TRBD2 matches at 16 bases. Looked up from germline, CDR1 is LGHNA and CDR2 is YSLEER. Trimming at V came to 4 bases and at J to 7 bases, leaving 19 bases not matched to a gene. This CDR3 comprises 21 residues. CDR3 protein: CASSLSIPGLAGGLQVNEQFF. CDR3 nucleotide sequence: TGCGCCAGCAGCCTTAGTATCCCGGGACTAGCGGGAGGGCTCCAGGTGAATGAGCAGTTCTTC.

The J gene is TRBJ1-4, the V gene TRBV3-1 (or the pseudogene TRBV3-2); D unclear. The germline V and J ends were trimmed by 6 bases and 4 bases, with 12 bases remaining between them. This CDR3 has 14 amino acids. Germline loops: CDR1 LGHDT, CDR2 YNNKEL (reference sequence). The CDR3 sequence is CASSQRRDNEKLFF. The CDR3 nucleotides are TGTGCCAGCAGTCAGAGACGGGATAATGAAAAACTGTTTTTT.

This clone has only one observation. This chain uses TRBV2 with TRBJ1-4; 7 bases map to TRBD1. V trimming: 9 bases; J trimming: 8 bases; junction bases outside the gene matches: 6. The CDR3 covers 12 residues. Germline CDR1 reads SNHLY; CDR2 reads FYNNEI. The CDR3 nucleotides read TGTGCCAGTACCCGGGACAGAGAAAAACTGTTTTTT. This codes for CASTRDREKLFF.